This T cell receptor (beta chain) derives from a study of glioma-infiltrating T cells after dendritic cell vaccination. Study information: Glioblastoma patients came from Phase I and II dendritic cell vaccination trials. Patients received autologous tumor lysate-pulsed dendritic cell vaccination between about 2002 and 2013.

The CDR3 is 15 amino acids. The V and J ends lost 5 bases and 0 bases, in that order; junction bases with no gene match: 6. Germline CDR1 is SGHNT and CDR2 is YYREEE (reference sequence). The repertoire was sequenced with immunoSEQ multiplex PCR; TCRdb's copy has only in-frame clones and lacks some. The table shows some 60,000 clones, with roughly four fifths occurring only once. The time point denotes: after dendritic cell vaccination, including at tumor progression/relapse. V and J are TRBV5-4 and TRBJ2-7; 9 nucleotides match TRBD2. This sequence originates from a human donor with glioblastoma. The material sequenced was blood, taken after dendritic cell vaccination. The CDR3 region has the DNA TGTGCCAGCAGGAATGCGGGGGGGAGCTCCTACGAGCAGTACTTC. Translation: CASRNAGGSSYEQYF.